A single sample gave rise to the 32 T cell receptor beta chains below, sequenced in a study of blood T cell repertoires in COVID-19. The data were produced by immunoSEQ multiplex PCR, yet TCRdb's version contains in-frame clones alone and is incomplete. Of 150,000 to 200,000 clones listed, roughly 85% were seen once; the top ten hold 3.5% to 5%. What was sequenced was PBMCs or T cells enriched from blood (not recorded which). These receptors originate from a woman aged 45-59 years who had recovered from COVID-19.

The chain recombines TRBV2 with TRBJ2-1; 9 bases line up with TRBD2. V trimming: 3 bases; J trimming: 2 bases; junction bases outside the gene matches: 5. CDR1 and CDR2 (germline): SNHLY, FYNNEI. The CDR3 has 16 amino acids. CDR3 sequence (DNA): TGTGCCAGCAGTGATGGGGCGGGAGGGGCCTACAATGAGCAGTTCTTC. It codes for CASSDGAGGAYNEQFF.

This clone turned up a few times. V is TRBV7-6 and J is TRBJ2-7; D is possibly TRBD2 (6 bases). Germline CDR1 is SGHVS and CDR2 is FNYEAQ. V lost 3 bases and J 4 bases, leaving 10 bases between the germline ends. The CDR3 is 13 amino acids. CDR3 DNA: TGTGCCAGCAGCTTGGGGGGTATGTACGAGCAGTACGTC. This translates into CASSLGGMYEQYV.

The chain carries TRBV29-1 and TRBJ1-1; 7 bases are shared with TRBD1. Looked up from germline, CDR1 is SQVTM and CDR2 is ANQGSEA. Trimming cost V 8 bases and J 1 base; bases outside gene matches: 7. This CDR3 is built from 13 residues. CDR3 nucleotide sequence: TGCAGCTCCCAGGGACAGCAGAACACTGAAGCTTTCTTT. Its translation: CSSQGQQNTEAFF.

The CDR3, as DNA: TGTGCCAGCAGGGGGAAGACAGGGGGTGGCACTGAAGCTTTCTTT. This gives the protein CASRGKTGGGTEAFF. The genes are TRBV6-5 and TRBJ1-1; 9 bases fit TRBD1. The CDR3 covers 15 residues. Trimming at V came to 6 bases and at J to 4 bases, leaving 9 bases not matched to a gene. CDR1 and CDR2 (germline): MNHEY, SVGAGI.

This clone was picked up one time. The V call is TRBV7-2, the J call TRBJ2-2; possible D gene TRBD2, 6 bases. Between the trimmed V and J ends, which lost 3 bases and 5 bases, there was a span of 16 bases. Germline V gene lookup returns CDR1 SGHTA and CDR2 FQGNSA. The CDR3 runs to 16 residues. The CDR3 nucleotides read TGTGCCAGCAGCTTCGGTGTGGGGGGACGTACCGGGGAGCTGTTTTTT. Its translation: CASSFGVGGRTGELFF.

Note on this clone: The conserved final phenylalanine or tryptophan is absent from the CDR3, which likely points to a read error. It is unclear where the CDR3 begins or ends on the DNA, so no DNA is shown, and the CDR3 is as TCRdb lists it. The chain has TRBV11-3 and TRBJ2-7; whether TRBD1, the table's D call, matches the DNA was not checked. The CDR3 spans 12 residues, counting both ends. Germline V lookup: CDR1 SGHNT, CDR2 YENEEA. The chain's CDR3 is CASSLDGLRHNI.

The V gene is TRBV7-8, the J gene TRBJ1-6; perhaps TRBD1 as D (5 bases). The CDR3 covers 14 residues. Trimming took off 0 bases at V and 8 bases at J, with 8 bases between the two ends. The germline V gene has CDR1 SGHVS and CDR2 FQNEAQ. CDR3 bases: TGTGCCAGCAGCTTAGCAGGGGAAGATTCACCCCTCCACTTT. Translating gives CASSLAGEDSPLHF.

The chain carries TRBV10-2 and TRBJ2-3, with 10 bases lining up with TRBD2. The CDR3 spans 14 residues. Germline-derived CDR1 and CDR2 are WSHSY and SAAADI. Unmatched junction bases numbered 6, after V lost 6 bases and J lost 6 bases. The CDR3 spells CASSTSGRDDTQYF. The DNA for the CDR3 is TGCGCCAGCAGCACCAGCGGGAGGGATGATACGCAGTATTTT.

The chain is built from TRBV6-5 and TRBJ2-3, with 7 positions matching TRBD1. V trimming: 6 bases; J trimming: 4 bases; junction bases outside the gene matches: 4. The CDR3 is made up of 13 amino acids. The germline V gene has CDR1 MNHEY and CDR2 SVGAGI. DNA for the CDR3: TGTGCCAGCAGAACCACAGGGGCAGATACGCAGTATTTT. Its protein is CASRTTGADTQYF.

The chain carries TRBV6-4 and TRBJ1-1; D is perhaps TRBD1 (6 bases). Germline lookup yields CDR1 MRHNA and CDR2 SNTAGT. CDR3 size: 16 residues. With 4 bases removed from V and 4 bases from J, the gap between germline ends came to 19 bases. The CDR3: CASSAGRGPVGTEAFF. The CDR3 nucleotides read TGTGCCAGCAGTGCCGGCAGGGGCCCCGTGGGCACTGAAGCTTTCTTT.

This chain links TRBV6-6 with TRBJ2-2; 10 positions agree with TRBD1. Germline V gene data show CDR1 as MNHNY and CDR2 as SVGAGI (reference sequence). The ends lost 6 bases at V and 6 bases at J; junction bases unmatched: 7. The CDR3 runs to 15 residues. In DNA, the CDR3 is TGTGCCAGCAGCTCGGGACAGGGGAGGGCCGGGGAGCTGTTTTTT. Residues: CASSSGQGRAGELFF.

The chain employs TRBV5-1 and TRBJ1-2; 7 nucleotides agree with TRBD1. The CDR3 length is 14 residues. The V and J ends lost 3 bases and 3 bases, in that order; junction bases with no gene match: 5. CDR1 and CDR2 (germline): SGHRS, YFSETQ. The CDR3 sequence is CASSWSTGDYGYTF. The CDR3, as DNA: TGCGCCAGCAGCTGGTCAACAGGGGACTATGGCTACACCTTC.

The genes are TRBV10-3 and TRBJ1-2, with D tentatively TRBD1 (6 bases). Looked up from germline, CDR1 is ENHRY and CDR2 is SYGVKD. This CDR3 is built from 17 residues. Trimming cost V 0 bases and J 5 bases, with 19 bases left between them. CDR3 coding DNA: TGTGCCATCAGTGAGTCGAAGGGCTCAGGGCAGGGGTATGGCTACACCTTC. Translating gives CAISESKGSGQGYGYTF.

This chain connects TRBV6-2 or TRBV6-3 to TRBJ2-1; tentatively, D is TRBD2 (5 bases). In germline, CDR1 is MNHEY, CDR2 SVGEGT. V was pared by 2 bases and J by 10 bases, with 21 bases between. This CDR3 region has 16 residues. The CDR3 loop reads CASSYQRASPLREQFF. DNA of the CDR3: TGTGCCAGCAGTTACCAGAGGGCTAGCCCGCTTAGGGAGCAGTTCTTC.

This chain connects TRBV7-9 to TRBJ1-3; no clear D. The CDR3 has 15 residues. Germline V gene sequence: CDR1 SEHNR, CDR2 FQNEAQ (reference sequence). Trimming took 1 base from V and 6 from J, leaving 13 bases between them. The CDR3 DNA is TGTGCCAGCAGCTTAGATGGGAGACCTCTAAACACCATATATTTT. Translation gives CASSLDGRPLNTIYF. The full variable domain, rest sourced from reference TRBV7-9 and TRBJ1-3, is DTGVSQNPRHKITKRGQNVTFRCDPISEHNRLYWYRQTLGQGPEFLTYFQNEAQLEKSRLLSDRFSAERPKGSFSTLEIQRTEQGDSAMYLCASSLDGRPLNTIYFGEGSWLTVV.

CDR3 residues: CASSLSGGWDQPQHF. DNA of the CDR3: TGTGCCAGCAGTTTATCGGGGGGATGGGATCAGCCCCAGCATTTT. This chain links TRBV27 with TRBJ1-5, with a possible D match to TRBD1 (5 bases). Trimming removed 0 bases from V and 5 bases from J, with 11 bases in between. CDR1 is MNHEY, CDR2 SMNVEV, per germline (reference sequence). The CDR3 contains 15 residues.

The rearrangement links TRBV28 to TRBJ2-5; a possible D gene is TRBD1 (5 bases). Germline CDR1 is MDHEN and CDR2 is SYDVKM. Between the trimmed V and J ends, which lost 3 bases and 4 bases, there was a span of 12 bases. The CDR3 runs 14 residues. The CDR3 reads CASSLGQGLETQYF. CDR3 nucleotide sequence: TGTGCCAGCAGTTTGGGGCAGGGCCTAGAGACCCAGTACTTC.

The chain has TRBV30 and TRBJ1-1; D uncertain. The germline V and J ends were trimmed by 3 bases and 2 bases, with 13 bases remaining between them. CDR1 and CDR2 (germline): GTSNPN, SVGIG (reference sequence). The CDR3 loop spans 14 amino acids. The CDR3 protein is CAWSATTANTEAFF. CDR3 sequence (DNA): TGTGCCTGGAGCGCTACAACAGCCAACACTGAAGCTTTCTTT.

Concerning this clone: Additional DNA sequences in this sample encode the identical CDR3. The chain couples TRBV9 to TRBJ1-5; D is perhaps TRBD1 (5 bases). The V gene's germline CDR1 is SGDLS and CDR2 YYNGEE. The V gene lost 4 bases and the J gene lost 4 bases, with 15 bases spanning the gap. CDR3 length equals 15 residues. The chain's CDR3 is CASSPGGGGNQPQHF. In nucleotides, the CDR3 is TGTGCCAGCAGCCCCGGGGGTGGGGGGAATCAGCCCCAGCATTTT.

The gene calls are TRBV7-3 and TRBJ2-5; TRBD2 aligns across 7 bases. V shed 1 base, J shed 3 bases, and the junction held 5 bases outside the gene matches. Germline assignment: CDR1 SGHTA and CDR2 FQGTGA. CDR3 length equals 15 residues. The CDR3 is CASSLNGRGEETQYF. The CDR3 nucleotides are TGTGCCAGCAGCTTAAACGGTCGGGGGGAAGAGACCCAGTACTTC.

The J gene is TRBJ2-3, the V gene TRBV19, with 8 nucleotides matching TRBD2. Germline V lookup: CDR1 LNHDA, CDR2 SQIVND (reference sequence). The CDR3 length is 16 residues. The trim removed 5 bases at V and 0 bases at J, leaving 7 bases unmatched. The CDR3: CASSRVAGKSTDTQYF. CDR3 DNA: TGTGCCAGTAGTCGCGTAGCGGGAAAGAGCACAGATACGCAGTATTTT.

This sequence joins TRBV7-9 and TRBJ1-2, with 7 bases fitting TRBD1. CDR1 and CDR2 (germline): SEHNR, FQNEAQ (reference sequence). Trimming cost V 3 bases and J 8 bases; bases outside gene matches: 6. The CDR3 is 13 amino acids. CDR3 in amino acids: CASSFGQEGGYTF. CDR3 DNA: TGTGCCAGCAGCTTTGGACAGGAGGGAGGCTACACCTTC.

V usage is TRBV19 and J usage is TRBJ1-1, with D unresolved. Trimming shortened V by 3 bases and J by 7 bases, and 15 bases separated the two germline ends. The length of the CDR3 is 14 residues. The germline gives CDR1 LNHDA, CDR2 SQIVND (reference sequence). The DNA of the CDR3 is TGTGCCAGTAGTATCATGAGCCTTGGGAGTGAAGCTTTCTTT. Its protein product is CASSIMSLGSEAFF.

The chain joins TRBV19 to TRBJ2-2; 8 bases line up with TRBD2. The germline V gene has CDR1 LNHDA and CDR2 SQIVND (reference sequence). The V gene end was trimmed by 8 bases and the J gene end by 4 bases; junction bases not matched to a gene: 12. The CDR3 loop spans 16 amino acids. As DNA, the CDR3 is TGTGCCAGTCGTCGCCGGGGGGGTGATGGCACCGGGGAGCTGTTTTTT. This codes for CASRRRGGDGTGELFF.

The rearrangement links TRBV18 to TRBJ1-4, with D maybe TRBD1 (5 bases). The germline gives CDR1 KGHSH, CDR2 LQKENI. V lost 2 bases, J lost 3 bases, and 13 bases lay in between. This CDR3 has 16 amino acids. The chain's CDR3 is CASSPTGGDANEKLFF. CDR3 DNA: TGTGCCAGCTCACCAACGGGGGGGGACGCTAATGAAAAACTGTTTTTT.

The V call is TRBV27, the J call TRBJ1-5, with 8 bases matching TRBD1. CDR1 MNHEY and CDR2 SMNVEV come from the germline V gene (reference sequence). V lost 2 bases, J lost 8 bases, and 5 bases stayed unmatched. CDR3 length: 14 amino acids. CDR3 region: CASSLTGGEKPQHF. CDR3 coding DNA: TGTGCCAGCAGTTTAACAGGGGGAGAGAAGCCCCAGCATTTT.

The V gene is TRBV28, the J gene TRBJ2-4, with 7 bases identical to TRBD1. The germline CDR1 and CDR2 sequences are MDHEN and SYDVKM. Trimming removed 3 bases from V and 1 base from J; junction bases left unmatched: 12. This CDR3 contains 18 residues. The CDR3 DNA reads as TGTGCCAGCAGTTTTGACAGGGTTGATCTTGCGGCCAAAAACATTCAGTACTTC. As protein: CASSFDRVDLAAKNIQYF.

The rearrangement uses TRBV28 and TRBJ1-5; possibly TRBD1 for D (5 bases). CDR1 is MDHEN, CDR2 SYDVKM, per germline. This CDR3 has 14 residues. V lost 6 bases and J 6 bases, leaving 15 bases between the germline ends. CDR3 nucleotide sequence: TGTGCCAGCAGCTCCCGGCGGGGGACTCAGCCCCAGCATTTT. Translation gives CASSSRRGTQPQHF.

The CDR3 region has the DNA TGTGCCAGCAGGTCTAACAGGAACTTGAACACTGAAGCTTTCTTT. Translating it yields CASRSNRNLNTEAFF. The V call is TRBV7-3, the J call TRBJ1-1; a weak D match, TRBD1 (5 bases). Germline V gene data show CDR1 as SGHTA and CDR2 as FQGTGA. This CDR3 comprises 15 residues. Trimming took 6 bases from V and 0 from J, leaving 14 bases between them. The full variable domain, rest sourced from reference TRBV7-3 and TRBJ1-1, is GAGVSQTPSNKVTEKGKYVELRCDPISGHTALYWYRQSLGQGPEFLIYFQGTGAADDSGLPNDRFFAVRPEGSVSTLKIQRTERGDSAVYLCASRSNRNLNTEAFFGQGTRLTVV.

This clone was observed a handful of times. This chain's CDR3 is CASSLGGEGKNIQYF. The CDR3 DNA reads as TGTGCCAGCAGCTTAGGAGGGGAGGGCAAAAACATTCAGTACTTC. The chain couples TRBV11-3 to TRBJ2-4; TRBD2 aligns across 7 bases. V was clipped by 1 base and J by 3 bases; unmatched bases: 3. The CDR3 covers 15 residues. Germline V gene lookup returns CDR1 SGHNT and CDR2 YENEEA.

This clone was counted a few times. The chain joins TRBV28 to TRBJ1-2; possible D gene TRBD1, 6 bases. Germline-derived CDR1 and CDR2 are MDHEN and SYDVKM. The CDR3 contains 13 residues. V was trimmed by 7 bases and J by 4 bases, leaving 13 bases between them. The CDR3 sequence is CASNPGQIYGYTF. The CDR3 DNA reads TGTGCCAGCAACCCGGGACAAATCTATGGCTACACCTTC.

V and J are TRBV30 and TRBJ1-1; TRBD1 agrees at 7 bases. Looked up from germline, CDR1 is GTSNPN and CDR2 is SVGIG (reference sequence). The CDR3 contains 15 residues. V trimming: 4 bases; J trimming: 5 bases; junction bases outside the gene matches: 13. The CDR3 spells CAWIRSRRGRTEAFF. The CDR3 region has the DNA TGTGCCTGGATCCGATCCCGCAGGGGGAGGACTGAAGCTTTCTTT.